The 16 T cell receptor beta chains below come from one sample, sequenced in a study of cytomegalovirus exposure and HLA in healthy donors (dated 2017 in TCRdb). Library construction relied on the immunoSEQ multiplex PCR assay. A mixture of 60 forward primers for TCR Vbeta segments and 13 reverse primers for TCR Jbeta segments was used in the multiplex PCR. Here the immuneACCESS table is served through TCRdb, limited to in-frame sequences with V and J called. Missing clones are a known gap in these copies; in checked studies unresolved V genes cover under half, and the rest lacks a known reason. The sample table shows about 140,000 clones, and more than 60% are seen once. Approximately 6.5% of the sample comes from the top ten. Sequenced sample: PBMCs. The receptors come from an older woman in good health and CMV-seronegative.

This sequence joins TRBV9 and TRBJ1-6; D is undetermined. Germline V CDR1 and CDR2: SGDLS, YYNGEE. V gave up 1 base and J gave up 7 bases, with 9 bases separating them. The CDR3 consists of 14 residues. The CDR3 loop reads CASSVWRKNSPLHF. In DNA form, the CDR3 reads TGTGCCAGCAGCGTATGGCGGAAAAATTCACCCCTCCACTTT.

Judged by abundance, this clone is medium-sized. V is TRBV6-1 and J is TRBJ2-1; D uncertain. The CDR3 is 12 amino acids. CDR1 is MNHNS and CDR2 is SASEGT in the germline V gene. V dropped 6 bases and J dropped 5 bases, with 8 bases sitting between them. This CDR3 reads CASSPRNNEQFF. Written as DNA, the CDR3 is TGTGCCAGCAGCCCCAGAAACAATGAGCAGTTCTTC.

This chain connects TRBV9 to TRBJ1-5; D is unclear. CDR1 and CDR2 from the germline V gene are SGDLS and YYNGEE. The V end lost 0 bases, the J end lost 1 base, and 14 bases lay between the germline ends. This CDR3 has 17 residues. The CDR3 loop reads CASSVEFPGRSNQPQHF. The CDR3 nucleotides read TGTGCCAGCAGCGTAGAGTTCCCGGGTCGGAGCAATCAGCCCCAGCATTTT.

This clone was observed a few times. The V and J genes are TRBV2 and TRBJ2-7, with D perhaps TRBD2 (6 bases). V was cut by 8 bases and J by 5 bases, with 7 bases left in between. The CDR3 is 10 residues long. Germline-derived CDR1 and CDR2 are SNHLY and FYNNEI. For the CDR3, the DNA is TGTGCCAGCTGGAGGGACGAGCAGTACTTC. Its protein product is CASWRDEQYF.

The V gene is TRBV19, the J gene TRBJ1-2; unclear D gene. CDR1 and CDR2 from the germline V gene are LNHDA and SQIVND (reference sequence). Deletions cut 7 bases from V and 4 bases from J, with 16 bases between. The CDR3 is made up of 14 amino acids. CDR3 DNA: TGTGCCAGTATCGCACCCGAGGCTGCCTATGGCTACACCTTC. Amino acid sequence: CASIAPEAAYGYTF.

This clone has only a few counts. The chain combines TRBV18 with TRBJ2-4; tentative D call: TRBD1 (7 bases). This CDR3 contains 17 residues. Germline V gene sequence: CDR1 KGHSH, CDR2 LQKENI. V dropped 4 bases and J dropped 2 bases, with 18 bases sitting between them. The CDR3 DNA is TGTGCCAGCTCACTACTCATGCAGGGGGGCACCAAAAACATTCAGTACTTC. Translating gives CASSLLMQGGTKNIQYF.

The J gene is TRBJ1-6, the V gene TRBV5-6, with D uncertain. CDR3 length equals 15 residues. V lost 1 base and J lost 9, with 14 bases in between. The germline gives CDR1 SGHDT, CDR2 YYEEEE. The CDR3 DNA follows: TGTGCCAGCAGCTTGATGGGCTTGGTGGGTTCACCCCTCCACTTT. Protein product: CASSLMGLVGSPLHF.

The rearrangement joins TRBV6-6 to TRBJ1-6; D unresolved. V dropped 5 bases and J dropped 11 bases, with 13 bases sitting between them. Germline CDR1 is MNHNY and CDR2 is SVGAGI (reference sequence). The CDR3 has 13 amino acids. The CDR3 spells CASSAWGGTPLHF. The CDR3, as DNA: TGTGCCAGCAGTGCCTGGGGAGGGACACCCCTCCACTTT.

The chain combines TRBV5-4 with TRBJ2-7; 7 bases map to TRBD1. V lost 3 bases to trimming and J lost 5 bases; unmatched junction nucleotides: 8. The germline gives CDR1 SGHNT, CDR2 YYREEE (reference sequence). The CDR3 contains 14 residues. The CDR3 spells CASSSGQNLHEQYF. The CDR3 DNA reads TGTGCCAGCAGCTCGGGACAGAATCTTCACGAGCAGTACTTC.

The chain recombines TRBV28 with TRBJ1-4; 9 bases agree with TRBD1. J lost 4 bases, V lost 6 bases, and 6 bases had no gene match. Germline V gives CDR1 MDHEN, CDR2 SYDVKM. The CDR3 covers 15 residues. Here the CDR3 DNA reads TGTGCCAGCAGGTCCGGACAGGGGAATAATGAAAAACTGTTTTTT. Translating gives CASRSGQGNNEKLFF. The whole variable domain, remainder taken from reference TRBV28 and TRBJ1-4, is DVKVTQSSRYLVKRTGEKVFLECVQDMDHENMFWYRQDPGLGLRLIYFSYDVKMKEKGDIPEGYSVSREKKERFSLILESASTNQTSMYLCASRSGQGNNEKLFFGSGTQLSVL.

The rearrangement links TRBV9 to TRBJ2-3; D may be TRBD2 (6 bases). Trimming removed 4 bases from V and 0 bases from J, with 15 bases in between. The CDR3 spans 16 residues. CDR1 SGDLS and CDR2 YYNGEE come from the germline V gene. The CDR3 nucleotides read TGTGCCAGCAGCCCACGGGGGACCTATAGCACAGATACGCAGTATTTT. Its translation is CASSPRGTYSTDTQYF.

This clone was seen only a few times. V is TRBV18 and J is TRBJ2-5; D gene unclear. Germline V gives CDR1 KGHSH, CDR2 LQKENI. The V end was cut by 4 bases, the J end by 0 bases, with 6 bases between. The CDR3 runs 13 residues. The CDR3 DNA follows: TGTGCCAGCTCACGGAGTTACCAAGAGACCCAGTACTTC. It translates to CASSRSYQETQYF.

This chain connects TRBV2 to TRBJ2-3; 9 nucleotides match TRBD2. After removal of 4 bases from V and 4 bases from J, the junction contained 6 bases not matched to a gene. CDR3 size: 15 residues. Germline CDR1 reads SNHLY; CDR2 reads FYNNEI. This CDR3 is CASSVASGVADTQYF. For the CDR3, the DNA is TGTGCCAGCAGTGTGGCTAGCGGGGTAGCAGATACGCAGTATTTT.

V gene TRBV19 combines with J gene TRBJ2-3; no reliable D call. This CDR3 comprises 14 residues. Trimming pared 5 bases from V and 0 bases from J, leaving 9 bases between. Germline CDR1 LNHDA, CDR2 SQIVND (reference sequence). The CDR3 sequence: CASSDTFSTDTQYF. In DNA form, the CDR3 reads TGTGCCAGTAGTGACACCTTTAGCACAGATACGCAGTATTTT.

This clone has just a few counts. The J gene is TRBJ1-1, the V gene TRBV10-2; the D is unclear. V was shortened by 3 bases and J by 3 bases, with 8 bases between the two germline ends. The CDR3 runs to 13 residues. Germline V gene sequence: CDR1 WSHSY, CDR2 SAAADI. The DNA of the CDR3 is TGCGCCAGCAGTGATCAGGCTGACACTGAAGCTTTCTTT. This sequence encodes CASSDQADTEAFF.

This clone was seen a single time. The chain recombines TRBV9 with TRBJ2-1, with D perhaps TRBD2 (7 bases). V was cut by 0 bases and J by 0 bases, with 10 bases left in between. Germline CDR1 reads SGDLS; CDR2 reads YYNGEE. CDR3 length: 16 amino acids. The CDR3 DNA reads as TGTGCCAGCAGCGTAGGTGGGGGGGCCTCCTACAATGAGCAGTTCTTC. It is translated as CASSVGGGASYNEQFF.